Presented here are 25 T cell receptor beta chains from one specimen sequenced in a study of cytomegalovirus exposure and HLA in healthy donors. The primer mix had 60 Vbeta and 13 Jbeta primers. Repertoires were generated with immunoSEQ multiplex PCR, while TCRdb's copy carries only in-frame clones and drops some. The sample shows about 72,000 clones, 82% of them seen only once. The sample comprised PBMCs. These receptor sequences come from a man younger than 30 in good health and CMV-seronegative.

The chain links TRBV6-6 to TRBJ2-7, with D perhaps matching TRBD1 (6 bases). The V end lost 7 bases, the J end lost 2 bases, and 18 bases lay between the germline ends. The length of the CDR3 is 15 residues. Per germline, CDR1 MNHNY and CDR2 SVGAGI (reference sequence). CDR3 coding DNA: TGTGCCAGCAAAGGGGTGGACAGCGTAGCCTACGAGCAGTACTTC. It yields the protein CASKGVDSVAYEQYF.

The chain's CDR3 is CASSTRGQGDQPQHF. DNA of the CDR3: TGTGCCAGCAGCACCCGAGGACAGGGCGATCAGCCCCAGCATTTT. V and J are TRBV7-9 and TRBJ1-5; TRBD1 matches at 8 bases. This CDR3 is 15 amino acids long. CDR1 SEHNR and CDR2 FQNEAQ come from the germline V gene (reference sequence). With V trimmed by 5 bases and J by 5 bases, 8 bases remained unmatched.

The gene calls are TRBV7-3 and TRBJ1-1; D ambiguous. The germline gives CDR1 SGHTA, CDR2 FQGTGA. V lost 2 bases and J 0 bases, leaving 7 bases between the germline ends. The CDR3 is 14 amino acids. CDR3 sequence: CASSLGLMNTEAFF. The DNA of the CDR3 is TGTGCCAGCAGCTTAGGCCTGATGAACACTGAAGCTTTCTTT.

This rearrangement joins TRBV27 to TRBJ1-1; D unresolved. V lost 6 bases to trimming and J lost 1 base, with 12 bases between them. The length of the CDR3 is 14 residues. Germline-derived CDR1 and CDR2 are MNHEY and SMNVEV (reference sequence). CDR3 sequence: CASSSVSGNTEAFF. CDR3 coding DNA: TGTGCCAGCAGCTCTGTCTCAGGGAACACTGAAGCTTTCTTT.

J is TRBJ1-2 and V is TRBV5-1; D call uncertain. Germline V gene lookup returns CDR1 SGHRS and CDR2 YFSETQ. V lost 4 bases to trimming and J lost 4 bases, with 17 bases between them. This CDR3 has 15 amino acids. Here the CDR3 DNA reads TGCGCCAGCAGCCCCGATTCTACCGCCTCCTATGGCTACACCTTC. Protein sequence: CASSPDSTASYGYTF.

This clone was recorded a few times. This sequence joins TRBV19 and TRBJ2-5; weak D call: TRBD2 (6 bases). Germline loops: CDR1 LNHDA, CDR2 SQIVND (reference sequence). Between the trimmed V and J ends, which lost 6 bases and 4 bases, there was a span of 18 bases. The CDR3 runs 15 residues. CDR3 DNA sequence: TGTGCCAGTAGCCAAGGAGGAGGGTTTGGAGAGACCCAGTACTTC. It encodes CASSQGGGFGETQYF. Full variable domain (missing parts from reference TRBV19 and TRBJ2-5): DGGITQSPKYLFRKEGQNVTLSCEQNLNHDAMYWYRQDPGQGLRLIYYSQIVNDFQKGDIAEGYSVSREKKESFPLTVTSAQKNPTAFYLCASSQGGGFGETQYFGPGTRLLVL.

The chain joins TRBV9 to TRBJ1-1; D is unresolved. Trimming left V 0 bases short and J 7 bases short, with 7 bases between. This CDR3 region has 12 residues. The V gene's germline CDR1 is SGDLS and CDR2 YYNGEE. The CDR3 DNA reads as TGTGCCAGCAGCGTAGATCGAGGTGAAGCTTTCTTT. Amino acids: CASSVDRGEAFF.

The chain is built from TRBV5-1 and TRBJ2-7; D remains unclear. This CDR3 spans 14 amino acids. Trimming took 3 bases from V and 0 from J, leaving 10 bases between them. In germline, CDR1 is SGHRS, CDR2 YFSETQ. The CDR3 region is CASSSNSPSYEQYF. The CDR3 nucleotides are TGCGCCAGCAGCTCTAACAGTCCCTCCTACGAGCAGTACTTC.

A word on this clone: The junction shows a germline mismatch at one end, possibly a read error. The CDR3 DNA reads TGCAGCGTTGAGGACCCCGGGACAGAAGCCCTATTC. Translation gives CSVEDPGTEALF. The genes are TRBV29-1 and TRBJ2-7; TRBD1 matches 7 bases. The CDR3 contains 12 residues. Germline V gene data show CDR1 as SQVTM and CDR2 as ANQGSEA.

This clone has more than one count but fewer than ten. The rearrangement uses TRBV4-2 and TRBJ2-1, with 9 bases fitting TRBD1. Trimming took 1 base from V and 10 from J; bases not matched to a gene: 5. CDR1 LGHNA and CDR2 YNFKEQ come from the germline V gene. The CDR3 has 14 amino acids. CDR3 DNA sequence: TGTGCCAGCAGCCAAGTGGGACAGGGAGACGAGCAGTTCTTC. Its translation: CASSQVGQGDEQFF.

The genes are TRBV5-1 and TRBJ2-7; D perhaps matches TRBD2 (6 bases). The V gene's germline CDR1 is SGHRS and CDR2 YFSETQ. This CDR3 contains 13 residues. Trimming removed 4 bases from V and 0 bases from J, with 8 bases in between. CDR3 in DNA: TGCGCCAGCAGCCTAGCGATCTCCTACGAGCAGTACTTC. Amino acid sequence: CASSLAISYEQYF.

This clone was counted only a few times. The rearrangement uses TRBV28 and TRBJ1-1; D possibly corresponds to TRBD1 (5 bases). Trimming cost V 6 bases and J 2 bases, with 16 bases left between them. Germline V gene data show CDR1 as MDHEN and CDR2 as SYDVKM. CDR3 length equals 15 residues. The CDR3 is CASRPQRGPNTEAFF. For the CDR3, the DNA is TGTGCCAGCAGGCCCCAGCGGGGACCCAACACTGAAGCTTTCTTT.

The chain employs TRBV29-1 and TRBJ2-3, with D maybe TRBD1 (6 bases). Per germline, CDR1 SQVTM and CDR2 ANQGSEA. V was trimmed by 4 bases and J by 4 bases, leaving 18 bases between them. This CDR3 is 15 amino acids long. The CDR3 sequence is CSVVRGSLYSDTQYF. The CDR3 nucleotides are TGCAGCGTTGTAAGGGGGAGTTTGTATTCAGATACGCAGTATTTT.

This clone was observed a handful of times. This chain links TRBV5-4 with TRBJ1-5; 11 bases fit TRBD1. The germline gives CDR1 SGHNT, CDR2 YYREEE (reference sequence). This CDR3 contains 16 residues. The V and J ends lost 6 bases and 5 bases, in that order; junction bases with no gene match: 10. CDR3 protein: CASTSPGQGEDQPQHF. CDR3 bases: TGTGCCAGCACTTCCCCGGGACAGGGGGAAGATCAGCCCCAGCATTTT.

The chain joins TRBV4-1 to TRBJ1-1; 10 nucleotides match TRBD1. The CDR3 sequence is 18 residues long. The germline gives CDR1 MGHRA, CDR2 YSYEKL. J lost 6 bases, V lost 1 base, and 14 bases had no gene match. The CDR3 sequence: CASSQGEGTGDLWAEAFF. As DNA, the CDR3 is TGCGCCAGCAGCCAAGGGGAAGGGACAGGGGACTTGTGGGCTGAAGCTTTCTTT.

The V gene is TRBV5-5, the J gene TRBJ1-4, with D uncertain. The CDR3 is 12 residues long. The V end lost 2 bases, the J end lost 8 bases, and 7 bases lay between the germline ends. Germline CDR1 and CDR2: SGHKS and YYEKEE (reference sequence). The CDR3 DNA is TGTGCCAGCAGCTTTGAGGGAGAAAAACTGTTTTTT. Encoded protein: CASSFEGEKLFF.

With regard to this clone: Other DNA sequences within the sample encode an identical CDR3. V usage is TRBV18 and J usage is TRBJ2-5, with TRBD1 as a possible D gene (6 bases). V gave up 3 bases and J gave up 2 bases, with 10 bases separating them. The CDR3 has 14 residues. Germline V gene sequence: CDR1 KGHSH, CDR2 LQKENI. The CDR3 spells CASSPGQPQETQYF. CDR3 nucleotide sequence: TGTGCCAGCTCACCCGGACAGCCTCAAGAGACCCAGTACTTC.

V and J are TRBV4-2 and TRBJ2-1; TRBD2 matches at 10 bases. The V segment lost 5 bases and the J segment 6 bases; nucleotides outside the gene matches: 4. Germline CDR1 LGHNA, CDR2 YNFKEQ. The CDR3 loop spans 14 amino acids. The CDR3 here is CASSWRLAGNEQFF. The CDR3 nucleotides are TGTGCCAGCAGCTGGCGACTAGCGGGCAATGAGCAGTTCTTC.

Remarks on this clone: The same CDR3 can be traced to other DNA sequences in this sample. V usage is TRBV9 and J usage is TRBJ2-1; 10 bases map to TRBD2. The V gene's germline CDR1 is SGDLS and CDR2 YYNGEE. V lost 0 bases, J lost 3 bases, and 0 bases stayed unmatched. This CDR3 region has 15 residues. CDR3 sequence reads: CASSVGLAGYNEQFF. The CDR3 DNA is TGTGCCAGCAGCGTAGGACTAGCGGGCTACAATGAGCAGTTCTTC.

In its sample, this clone was seen once. This sequence joins TRBV2 and TRBJ2-7, with TRBD2 matching over 14 bases. V dropped 8 bases and J dropped 4; count of bases not matched to a gene: 7. Germline CDR1 SNHLY, CDR2 FYNNEI. The CDR3 extends over 15 amino acids. The CDR3 DNA sequence: TGTGCCAGCGTAGGGGGACTAGCGGGAGCTTACGAGCAGTACTTC. Protein sequence: CASVGGLAGAYEQYF.

The V gene is TRBV19, the J gene TRBJ2-2; 7 bases match TRBD1. Looked up from germline, CDR1 is LNHDA and CDR2 is SQIVND (reference sequence). CDR3 length: 14 residues. V gave up 5 bases and J gave up 5 bases; unmatched junction bases: 5. CDR3: CASSVQQGTGELFF. The DNA of the CDR3 is TGTGCCAGTAGTGTTCAACAGGGGACCGGGGAGCTGTTTTTT.

The chain is built from TRBV27 and TRBJ1-4; TRBD1 is a possible D gene (5 bases). The CDR3 has 14 amino acids. Trimming shortened V by 6 bases and J by 5 bases, and 13 bases separated the two germline ends. The germline V gene has CDR1 MNHEY and CDR2 SMNVEV (reference sequence). The CDR3 region has the DNA TGTGCCAGCAGGGTCGGGGGAATAAATGAAAAACTGTTTTTT. Translation gives CASRVGGINEKLFF.

This chain joins TRBV28 and TRBJ1-1, with 9 bases aligning to TRBD1. The CDR3 runs to 15 residues. Germline CDR1 and CDR2: MDHEN and SYDVKM. V lost 5 bases, J lost 0 bases, and 4 bases stayed unmatched. CDR3 bases: TGTGCCAGCAGTGCGGACAGGGGCATGAACACTGAAGCTTTCTTT. It translates to CASSADRGMNTEAFF.

This clone appeared a few times. J is TRBJ1-3 and V is TRBV7-6; 9 bases align to TRBD1. Per germline, CDR1 SGHVS and CDR2 FNYEAQ. This CDR3 comprises 15 residues. V lost 4 bases to trimming and J lost 0 bases; unmatched junction nucleotides: 1. CDR3 in amino acids: CASSSTGGSGNTIYF. In DNA, the CDR3 is TGTGCCAGCAGCTCGACAGGGGGCTCTGGAAACACCATATATTTT.

This chain connects TRBV7-2 to TRBJ2-7; no clear D. V was clipped by 1 base and J by 6 bases, with 10 bases between them. CDR3 length: 13 residues. In germline, CDR1 is SGHTA, CDR2 FQGNSA. CDR3 protein: CASSLGAQTEQYF. CDR3 nucleotides: TGTGCCAGCAGCTTAGGCGCACAGACCGAGCAGTACTTC.